The clone carrying this T cell receptor beta chain appeared once. Within the sample, other DNA sequences also encode this same CDR3. The sample belongs to a study of cytomegalovirus exposure and HLA in healthy donors. There are 14 residues in the CDR3. Germline V gene sequence: CDR1 SGHNT, CDR2 YYREEE (reference sequence). The ends lost 3 bases at V and 1 base at J; junction bases unmatched: 3. The table came from immunoSEQ multiplex PCR; TCRdb's copy has only in-frame clones and leaves some out. Among fewer than 85,000 clones listed, about 93% were seen once. This clonotype was sampled from a woman aged 18-29 years in good health and CMV-seronegative. The rearrangement links TRBV5-4 to TRBJ1-1, with 7 bases fitting TRBD1. The sequenced sample consisted of PBMCs. In nucleotides, the CDR3 is TGTGCCAGCAGCTGGACAGGCAGGAACACTGAAGCTTTCTTT. This codes for CASSWTGRNTEAFF.